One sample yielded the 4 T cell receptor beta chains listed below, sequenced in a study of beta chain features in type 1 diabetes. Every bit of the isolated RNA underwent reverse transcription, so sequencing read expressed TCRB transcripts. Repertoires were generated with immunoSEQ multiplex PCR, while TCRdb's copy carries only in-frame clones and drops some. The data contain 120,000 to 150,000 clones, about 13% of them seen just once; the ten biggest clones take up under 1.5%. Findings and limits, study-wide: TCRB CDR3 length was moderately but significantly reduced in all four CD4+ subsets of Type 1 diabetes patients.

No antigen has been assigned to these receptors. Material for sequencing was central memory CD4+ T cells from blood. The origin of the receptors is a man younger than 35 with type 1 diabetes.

CDR3 protein: CAWKSVQGEDTQYF. CDR3 nucleotide sequence: TGTGCCTGGAAGAGTGTGCAGGGTGAAGATACGCAGTATTTT. This chain links TRBV30 with TRBJ2-3, with TRBD1 as a possible D gene (5 bases). Germline V gene data show CDR1 as GTSNPN and CDR2 as SVGIG (reference sequence). V was cut by 4 bases and J by 5 bases, with 16 bases left in between. The CDR3 has 14 residues.

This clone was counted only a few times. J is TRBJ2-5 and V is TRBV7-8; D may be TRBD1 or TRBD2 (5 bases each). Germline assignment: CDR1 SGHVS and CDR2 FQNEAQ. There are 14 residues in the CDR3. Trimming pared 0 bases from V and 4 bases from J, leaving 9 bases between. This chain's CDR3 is CASSLAGVRETQYF. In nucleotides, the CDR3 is TGTGCCAGCAGCTTAGCGGGGGTTAGAGAGACCCAGTACTTC.

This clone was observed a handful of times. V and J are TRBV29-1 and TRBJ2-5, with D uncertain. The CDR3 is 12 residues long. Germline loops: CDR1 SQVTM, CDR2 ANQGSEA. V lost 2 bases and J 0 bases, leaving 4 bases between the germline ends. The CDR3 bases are TGCAGCGTTGAACCGTACCAAGAGACCCAGTACTTC. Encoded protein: CSVEPYQETQYF.

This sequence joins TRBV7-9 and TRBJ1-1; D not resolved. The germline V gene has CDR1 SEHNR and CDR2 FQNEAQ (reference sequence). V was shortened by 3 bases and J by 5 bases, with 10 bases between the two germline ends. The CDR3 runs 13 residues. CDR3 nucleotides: TGTGCCAGCAGCTTTGGCAGCACGACTGAAGCTTTCTTT. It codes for CASSFGSTTEAFF.